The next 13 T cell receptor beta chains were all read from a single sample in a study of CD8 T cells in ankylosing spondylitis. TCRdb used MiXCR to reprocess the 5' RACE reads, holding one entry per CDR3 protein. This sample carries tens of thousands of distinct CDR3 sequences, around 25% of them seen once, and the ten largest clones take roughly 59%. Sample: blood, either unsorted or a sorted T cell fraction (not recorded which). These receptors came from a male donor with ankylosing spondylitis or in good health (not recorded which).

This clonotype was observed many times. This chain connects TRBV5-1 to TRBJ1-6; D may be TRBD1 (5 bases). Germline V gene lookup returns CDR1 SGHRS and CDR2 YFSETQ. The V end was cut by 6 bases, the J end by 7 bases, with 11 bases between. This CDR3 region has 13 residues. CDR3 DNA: TGCGCCAGCATGGAGACAGACAATTCACCCCTCCACTTT. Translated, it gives CASMETDNSPLHF.

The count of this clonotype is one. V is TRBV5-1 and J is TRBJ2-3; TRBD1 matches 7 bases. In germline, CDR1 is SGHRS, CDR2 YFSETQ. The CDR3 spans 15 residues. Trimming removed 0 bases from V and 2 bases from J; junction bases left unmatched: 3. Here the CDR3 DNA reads TGCGCCAGCAGCTTGGAAGACAGGGACACAGATACGCAGTATTTT. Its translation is CASSLEDRDTDTQYF.

The DNA of the CDR3 is TGTGCCAGCAGCTTGGACGATTGGGGGCGAGGGTATGGCTACACCTTC. It specifies CASSLDDWGRGYGYTF. This rearrangement joins TRBV5-5 to TRBJ1-2, with D possibly TRBD1 on 6 matching bases. V lost 0 bases to trimming and J lost 5 bases, with 17 bases between them. Germline V CDR1 and CDR2: SGHKS, YYEKEE (reference sequence). This CDR3 spans 16 amino acids. Using reference TRBV5-5 and TRBJ1-2 for the parts outside the CDR3, the full variable domain is DAGVTQSPTHLIKTRGQQVTLRCSPISGHKSVSWYQQVLGQGPQFIFQYYEKEERGRGNFPDRFSARQFPNYSSELNVNALLLGDSALYLCASSLDDWGRGYGYTFGSGTRLTVV.

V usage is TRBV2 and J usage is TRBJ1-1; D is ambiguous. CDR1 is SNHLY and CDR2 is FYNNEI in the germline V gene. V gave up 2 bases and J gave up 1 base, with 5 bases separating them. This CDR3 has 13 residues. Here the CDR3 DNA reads TGTGCCAGCAGTGAATGGCCGAACACTGAAGCTTTCTTT. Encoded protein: CASSEWPNTEAFF.

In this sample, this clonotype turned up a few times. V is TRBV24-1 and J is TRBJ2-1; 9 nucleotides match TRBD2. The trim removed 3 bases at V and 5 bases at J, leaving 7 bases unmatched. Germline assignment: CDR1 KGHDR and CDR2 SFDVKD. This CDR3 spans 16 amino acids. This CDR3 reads CATSDNAGGPNNEQFF. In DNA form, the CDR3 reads TGTGCCACCAGTGATAATGCGGGAGGGCCGAACAATGAGCAGTTCTTC.

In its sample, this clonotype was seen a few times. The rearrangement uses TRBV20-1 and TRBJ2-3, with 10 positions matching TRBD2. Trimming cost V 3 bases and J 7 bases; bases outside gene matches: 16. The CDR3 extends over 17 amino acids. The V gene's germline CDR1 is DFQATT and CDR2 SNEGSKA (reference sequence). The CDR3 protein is CSARPSGSTFGGHTQYF. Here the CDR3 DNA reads TGCAGTGCTAGGCCTAGCGGGAGTACATTCGGGGGGCATACGCAGTATTTT.

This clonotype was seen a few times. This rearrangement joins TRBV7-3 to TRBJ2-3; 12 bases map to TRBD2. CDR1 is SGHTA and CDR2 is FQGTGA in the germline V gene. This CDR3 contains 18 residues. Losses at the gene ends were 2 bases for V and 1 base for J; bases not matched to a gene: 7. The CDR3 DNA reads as TGTGCCAGCAGCTTATCTCCCGGACTAGCGGGACGCACAGATACGCAGTATTTT. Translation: CASSLSPGLAGRTDTQYF. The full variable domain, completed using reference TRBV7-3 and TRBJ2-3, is GAGVSQTPSNKVTEKGKYVELRCDPISGHTALYWYRQSLGQGPEFLIYFQGTGAADDSGLPNDRFFAVRPEGSVSTLKIQRTERGDSAVYLCASSLSPGLAGRTDTQYFGPGTRLTVL.

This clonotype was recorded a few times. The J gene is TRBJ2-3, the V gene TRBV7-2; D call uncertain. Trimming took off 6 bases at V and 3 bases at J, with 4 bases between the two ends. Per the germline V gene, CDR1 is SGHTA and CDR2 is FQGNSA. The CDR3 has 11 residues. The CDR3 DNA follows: TGTGCCAGCAGTTGGACAGATACGCAGTATTTT. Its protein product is CASSWTDTQYF. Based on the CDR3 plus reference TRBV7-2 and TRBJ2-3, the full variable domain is GAGVSQSPSNKVTEKGKDVELRCDPISGHTALYWYRQSLGQGLEFLIYFQGNSAPDKSGLPSDRFSAERTGGSVSTLTIQRTQQEDSAVYLCASSWTDTQYFGPGTRLTVL.

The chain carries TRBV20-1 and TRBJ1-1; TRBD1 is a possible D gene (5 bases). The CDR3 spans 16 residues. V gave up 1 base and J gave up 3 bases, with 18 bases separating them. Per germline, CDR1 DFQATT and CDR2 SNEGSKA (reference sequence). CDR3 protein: CSARAGVLVSDTEAFF. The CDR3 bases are TGCAGTGCTAGAGCGGGGGTCCTGGTGTCGGACACTGAAGCTTTCTTT.

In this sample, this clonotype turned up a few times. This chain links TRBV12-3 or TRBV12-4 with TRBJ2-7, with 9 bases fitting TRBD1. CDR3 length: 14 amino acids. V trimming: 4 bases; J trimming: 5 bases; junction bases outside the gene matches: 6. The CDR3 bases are TGTGCCAGCAGTTCTTCCGGACAGGGGAACGAGCAGTACTTC. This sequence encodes CASSSSGQGNEQYF.

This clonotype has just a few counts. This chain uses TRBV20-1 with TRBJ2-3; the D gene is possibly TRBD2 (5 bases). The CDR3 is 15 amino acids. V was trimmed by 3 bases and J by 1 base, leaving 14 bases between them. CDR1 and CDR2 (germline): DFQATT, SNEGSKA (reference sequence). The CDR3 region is CSARDQRGGTDTQYF. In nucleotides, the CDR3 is TGCAGTGCTAGGGACCAACGGGGAGGCACAGATACGCAGTATTTT.

The CDR3 DNA is TGCAGCGTTGTTGGTGGCCAGGGGGCGGACGAGCAGTACTTC. Translation: CSVVGGQGADEQYF. The J gene is TRBJ2-7, the V gene TRBV29-1; 8 bases align to TRBD1. Germline loops: CDR1 SQVTM, CDR2 ANQGSEA. V was pared by 4 bases and J by 5 bases, with 10 bases of the junction left unmatched. The CDR3 totals 14 residues.

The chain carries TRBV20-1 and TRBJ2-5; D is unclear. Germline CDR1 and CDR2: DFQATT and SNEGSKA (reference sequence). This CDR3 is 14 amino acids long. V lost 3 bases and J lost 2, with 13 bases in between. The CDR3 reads CSASQVWAQETQYF. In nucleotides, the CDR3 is TGCAGTGCTAGTCAGGTGTGGGCTCAAGAGACCCAGTACTTC.